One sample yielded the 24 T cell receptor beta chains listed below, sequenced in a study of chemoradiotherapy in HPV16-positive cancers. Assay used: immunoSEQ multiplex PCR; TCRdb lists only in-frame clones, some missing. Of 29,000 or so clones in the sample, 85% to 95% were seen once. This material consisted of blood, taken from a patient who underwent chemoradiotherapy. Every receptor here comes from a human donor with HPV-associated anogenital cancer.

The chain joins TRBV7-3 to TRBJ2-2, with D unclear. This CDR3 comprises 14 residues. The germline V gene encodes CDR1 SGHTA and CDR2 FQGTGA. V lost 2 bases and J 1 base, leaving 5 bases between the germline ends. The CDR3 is CASSLVQNTGELFF. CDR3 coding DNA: TGTGCCAGCAGCTTAGTTCAGAACACCGGGGAGCTGTTTTTT.

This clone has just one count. CDR3 DNA sequence: TGTGCCAGTGTGGGGCGGGGGGGCACAGATACGCAGTATTTT. It encodes CASVGRGGTDTQYF. This sequence joins TRBV6-1 and TRBJ2-3, with TRBD2 identical over 8 bases. This CDR3 is built from 14 residues. From germline, CDR1 is MNHNS and CDR2 SASEGT. Germline trimming cut 9 bases from V and 1 base from J; bases unmatched to any gene: 6.

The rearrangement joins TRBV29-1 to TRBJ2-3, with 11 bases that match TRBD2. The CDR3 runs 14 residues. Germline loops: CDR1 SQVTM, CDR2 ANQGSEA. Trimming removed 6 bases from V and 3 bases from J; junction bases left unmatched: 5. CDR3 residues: CSVVAGGRTDTQYF. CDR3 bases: TGCAGCGTGGTAGCGGGGGGGCGTACAGATACGCAGTATTTT.

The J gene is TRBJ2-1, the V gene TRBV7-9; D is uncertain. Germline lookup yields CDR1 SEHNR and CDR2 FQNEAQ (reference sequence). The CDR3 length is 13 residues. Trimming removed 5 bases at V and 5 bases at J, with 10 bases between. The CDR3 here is CASSRTEHNEQFF. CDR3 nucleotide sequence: TGTGCCAGCAGCAGAACAGAACACAATGAGCAGTTCTTC.

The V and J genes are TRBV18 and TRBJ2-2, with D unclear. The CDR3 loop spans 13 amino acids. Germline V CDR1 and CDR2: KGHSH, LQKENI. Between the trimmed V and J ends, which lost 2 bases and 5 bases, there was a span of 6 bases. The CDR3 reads CASSPGFTGELFF. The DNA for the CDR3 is TGTGCCAGCTCACCAGGGTTTACCGGGGAGCTGTTTTTT. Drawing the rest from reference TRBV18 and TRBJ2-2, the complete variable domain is NAGVMQNPRHLVRRRGQEARLRCSPMKGHSHVYWYRQLPEEGLKFMVYLQKENIIDESGMPKERFSAEFPKEGPSILRIQQVVRGDSAAYFCASSPGFTGELFFGEGSRLTVL.

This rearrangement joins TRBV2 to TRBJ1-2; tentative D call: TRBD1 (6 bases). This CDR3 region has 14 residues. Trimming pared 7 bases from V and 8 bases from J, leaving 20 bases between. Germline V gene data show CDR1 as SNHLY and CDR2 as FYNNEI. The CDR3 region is CASISTGLSGGYTF. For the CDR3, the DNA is TGTGCCAGCATCTCGACAGGCCTCTCGGGGGGCTACACCTTC.

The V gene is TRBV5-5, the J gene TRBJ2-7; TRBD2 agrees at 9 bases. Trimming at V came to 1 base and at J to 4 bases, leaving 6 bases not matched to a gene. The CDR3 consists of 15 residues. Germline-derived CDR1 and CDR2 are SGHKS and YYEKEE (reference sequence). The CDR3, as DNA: TGTGCCAGCAGCTTGAGTCTAGCGGGATTATACGAGCAGTACTTC. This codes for CASSLSLAGLYEQYF.

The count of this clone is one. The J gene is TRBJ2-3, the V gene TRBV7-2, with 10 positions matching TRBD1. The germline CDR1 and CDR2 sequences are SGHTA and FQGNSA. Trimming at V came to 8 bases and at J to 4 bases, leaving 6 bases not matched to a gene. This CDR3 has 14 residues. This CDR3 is CASLRDRGADTQYF. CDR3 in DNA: TGTGCCAGCCTTCGGGACAGGGGAGCAGATACGCAGTATTTT.

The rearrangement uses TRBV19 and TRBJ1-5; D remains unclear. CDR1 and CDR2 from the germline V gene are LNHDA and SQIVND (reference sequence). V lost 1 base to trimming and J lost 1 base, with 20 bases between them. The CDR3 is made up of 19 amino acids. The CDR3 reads CASSIGLAGTPLSNQPQHF. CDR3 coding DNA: TGTGCCAGTAGTATAGGTCTCGCAGGAACCCCCCTAAGCAATCAGCCCCAGCATTTT. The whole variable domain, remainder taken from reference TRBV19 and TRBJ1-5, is DGGITQSPKYLFRKEGQNVTLSCEQNLNHDAMYWYRQDPGQGLRLIYYSQIVNDFQKGDIAEGYSVSREKKESFPLTVTSAQKNPTAFYLCASSIGLAGTPLSNQPQHFGDGTRLSIL.

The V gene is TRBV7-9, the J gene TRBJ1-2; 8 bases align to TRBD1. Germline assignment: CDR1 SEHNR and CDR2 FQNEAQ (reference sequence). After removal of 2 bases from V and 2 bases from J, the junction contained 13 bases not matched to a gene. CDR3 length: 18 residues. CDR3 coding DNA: TGTGCCAGCAGCTTACGAGGGACAGGTCTTAAGGGAAACTATGGCTACACCTTC. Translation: CASSLRGTGLKGNYGYTF. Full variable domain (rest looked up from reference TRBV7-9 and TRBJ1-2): DTGVSQNPRHKITKRGQNVTFRCDPISEHNRLYWYRQTLGQGPEFLTYFQNEAQLEKSRLLSDRFSAERPKGSFSTLEIQRTEQGDSAMYLCASSLRGTGLKGNYGYTFGSGTRLTVV.

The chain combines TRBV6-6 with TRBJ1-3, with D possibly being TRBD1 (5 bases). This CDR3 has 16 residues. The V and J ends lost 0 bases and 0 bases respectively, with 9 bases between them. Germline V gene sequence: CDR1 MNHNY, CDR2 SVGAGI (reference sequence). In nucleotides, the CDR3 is TGTGCCAGCAGTTACTCTCCGGGACTCTCTGGAAACACCATATATTTT. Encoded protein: CASSYSPGLSGNTIYF.

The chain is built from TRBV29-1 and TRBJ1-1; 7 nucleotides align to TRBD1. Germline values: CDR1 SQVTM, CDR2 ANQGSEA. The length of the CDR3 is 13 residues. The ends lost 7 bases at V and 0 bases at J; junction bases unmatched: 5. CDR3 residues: CSADRDMNTEAFF. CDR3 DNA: TGCAGCGCCGACAGGGATATGAACACTGAAGCTTTCTTT. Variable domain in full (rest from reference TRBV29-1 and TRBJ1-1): SAVISQKPSRDICQRGTSLTIQCQVDSQVTMMFWYRQQPGQSLTLIATANQGSEATYESGFVIDKFPISRPNLTFSTLTVSNMSPEDSSIYLCSADRDMNTEAFFGQGTRLTVV.

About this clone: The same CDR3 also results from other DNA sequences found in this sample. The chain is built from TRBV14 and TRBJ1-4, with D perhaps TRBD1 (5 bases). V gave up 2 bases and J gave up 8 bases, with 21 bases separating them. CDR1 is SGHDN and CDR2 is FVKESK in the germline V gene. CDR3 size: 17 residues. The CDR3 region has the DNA TGTGCCAGCAGCCAACTTCCCCCTGGGGACCCTAGAGAAAAACTGTTTTTT. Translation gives CASSQLPPGDPREKLFF.

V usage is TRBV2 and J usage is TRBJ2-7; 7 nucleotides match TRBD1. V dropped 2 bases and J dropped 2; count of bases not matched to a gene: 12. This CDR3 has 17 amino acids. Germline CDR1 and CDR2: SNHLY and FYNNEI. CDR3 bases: TGTGCCAGCAGTGAAACCGTCTGGGGGACAGTTACCTACGAGCAGTACTTC. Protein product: CASSETVWGTVTYEQYF.

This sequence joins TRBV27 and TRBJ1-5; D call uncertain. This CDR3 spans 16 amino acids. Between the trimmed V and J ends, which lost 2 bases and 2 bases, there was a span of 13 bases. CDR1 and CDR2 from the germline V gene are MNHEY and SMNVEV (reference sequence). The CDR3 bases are TGTGCCAGCAGTTTACCCCGACTGAGGCGCAATCAGCCCCAGCATTTT. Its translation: CASSLPRLRRNQPQHF.

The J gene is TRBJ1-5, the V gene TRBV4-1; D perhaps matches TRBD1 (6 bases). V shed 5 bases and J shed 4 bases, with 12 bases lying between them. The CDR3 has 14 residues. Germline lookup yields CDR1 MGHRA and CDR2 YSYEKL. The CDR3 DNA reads TGCGCCAGCAGCTCCGAGGGGGGGAATCAGCCCCAGCATTTT. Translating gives CASSSEGGNQPQHF.

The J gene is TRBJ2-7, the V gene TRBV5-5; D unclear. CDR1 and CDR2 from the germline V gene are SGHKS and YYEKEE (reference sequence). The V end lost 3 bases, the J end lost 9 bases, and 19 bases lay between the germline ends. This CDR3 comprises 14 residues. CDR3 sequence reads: CASSSHLNVVVQYF. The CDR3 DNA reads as TGTGCCAGCAGCTCACACCTGAATGTGGTAGTGCAGTACTTC.

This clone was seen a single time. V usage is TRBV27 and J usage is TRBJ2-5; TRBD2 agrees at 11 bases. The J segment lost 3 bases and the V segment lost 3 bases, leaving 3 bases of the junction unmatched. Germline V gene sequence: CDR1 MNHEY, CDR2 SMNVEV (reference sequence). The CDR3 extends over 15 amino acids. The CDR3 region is CASSLGLAVEETQYF. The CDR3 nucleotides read TGTGCCAGCAGTTTGGGACTAGCGGTTGAAGAGACCCAGTACTTC.

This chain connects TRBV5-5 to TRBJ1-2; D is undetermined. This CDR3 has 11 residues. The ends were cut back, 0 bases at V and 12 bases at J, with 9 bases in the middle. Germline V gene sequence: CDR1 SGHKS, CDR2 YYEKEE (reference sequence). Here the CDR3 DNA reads TGTGCCAGCAGCTTGGTTGGGCCTGACACCTTC. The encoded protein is CASSLVGPDTF.

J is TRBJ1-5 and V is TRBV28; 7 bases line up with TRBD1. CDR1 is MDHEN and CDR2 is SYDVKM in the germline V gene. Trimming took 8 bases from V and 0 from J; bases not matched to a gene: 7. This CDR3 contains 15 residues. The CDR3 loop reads CASQGGPYSNQPQHF. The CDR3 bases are TGTGCCAGCCAGGGGGGCCCATATAGCAATCAGCCCCAGCATTTT.

In DNA form, the CDR3 reads TGTGCCAGCAGCTTAACGGGCCTAGCGGGAGGTTCCAATGAGCAGTTCTTC. It encodes CASSLTGLAGGSNEQFF. The chain carries TRBV7-3 and TRBJ2-1; 11 bases agree with TRBD2. This CDR3 is 17 amino acids long. The J segment lost 6 bases and the V segment lost 0 bases, leaving 7 bases of the junction unmatched. CDR1 and CDR2 from the germline V gene are SGHTA and FQGTGA.

The CDR3 DNA reads as TGTGCCAGCTCGGGATGGCTAATTCAGGATACGCAGTATTTT. This codes for CASSGWLIQDTQYF. This chain joins TRBV6-6 and TRBJ2-3, with a tentative D call TRBD2 (5 bases). The CDR3 spans 14 residues. V lost 8 bases to trimming and J lost 6 bases, with 18 bases between them. Germline assignment: CDR1 MNHNY and CDR2 SVGAGI (reference sequence).

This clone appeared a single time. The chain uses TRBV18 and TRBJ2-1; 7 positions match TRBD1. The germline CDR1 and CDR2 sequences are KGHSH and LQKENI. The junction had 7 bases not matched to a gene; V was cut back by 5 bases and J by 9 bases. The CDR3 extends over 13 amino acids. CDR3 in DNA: TGTGCCAGCTCAGGTTACAGGGGCGGTGAGCAGTTCTTC. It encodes CASSGYRGGEQFF.

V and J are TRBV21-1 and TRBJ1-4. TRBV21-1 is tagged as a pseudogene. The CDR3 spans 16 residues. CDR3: CASRAWGGIRNEKLFF. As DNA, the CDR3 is TGTGCCAGCAGAGCCTGGGGGGGCATAAGGAATGAAAAACTGTTTTTT.